The rows below give T cell receptor beta chains drawn from one sample of a study of regulatory T cells in long-lasting Graves disease. TCRdb re-analysed the multiplex PCR reads in MiXCR, keeping a single row per CDR3 protein. The table includes more than 300,000 distinct CDR3 sequences, around 15% detected once. The sequencing used peripheral blood mononuclear cells (PBMCs), collected at new diagnosis, from a patient treated with antithyroid drugs. The receptor set was obtained from a female donor with Graves disease. CDR3s include the opening cysteine and the closing phenylalanine or tryptophan. Each record gives: J gene, V gene, D gene, clone size, CDR3 protein, CDR3 DNA. A D gene is named only where the DNA matches it firmly. Only some rows state a clone size, as once, few, many or a class for expanded clones.

j_call: TRBJ2-6; v_call: TRBV4-1; d_call: -; clone_size: few; cdr3_aa: CASSHGAATSGANVLTF; cdr3_nt: TGCGCCAGCAGCCATGGGGCCGCCACCTCTGGGGCCAACGTCCTGACTTTC
j_call: TRBJ2-5; v_call: TRBV11-2; d_call: TRBD2; clone_size: many; cdr3_aa: CASSNSGGAEEAQYF; cdr3_nt: TGTGCCAGCAGCAACAGCGGGGGGGCCGAAGAGGCCCAGTACTTC
j_call: TRBJ1-2; v_call: TRBV6-2/TRBV6-3; d_call: TRBD1; clone_size: many; cdr3_aa: CASTGTGPYGYTF; cdr3_nt: TGTGCCAGCACCGGGACAGGGCCGTATGGCTACACCTTC
j_call: TRBJ1-2; v_call: TRBV5-1; d_call: -; clone_size: -; cdr3_aa: CASSKQENSNYGYTF; cdr3_nt: TGCGCCAGCAGTAAACAAGAGAATTCGAACTATGGCTACACCTTC
j_call: TRBJ1-6; v_call: TRBV27; d_call: -; clone_size: many; cdr3_aa: CASSFRVNSPLHF; cdr3_nt: TGTGCCAGCAGTTTTAGGGTGAATTCACCCCTCCACTTT
j_call: TRBJ1-1; v_call: TRBV3-1; d_call: -; clone_size: many; cdr3_aa: CASSQDRIGEAFF; cdr3_nt: TGTGCCAGCAGCCAAGATAGGATCGGTGAAGCTTTCTTT
j_call: TRBJ2-1; v_call: TRBV20-1; d_call: -; clone_size: many; cdr3_aa: CSAHTTGTPRNEQFF; cdr3_nt: TGCAGTGCCCACACTACCGGGACACCACGGAATGAGCAGTTCTTC
j_call: TRBJ2-3; v_call: TRBV5-1; d_call: -; clone_size: few; cdr3_aa: CASSLRHRNTDTQYF; cdr3_nt: TGCGCCAGCAGCTTACGGCACAGGAACACAGATACGCAGTATTTT
j_call: TRBJ2-7; v_call: TRBV5-1; d_call: TRBD2; clone_size: many; cdr3_aa: CASSLWREEGEQYF; cdr3_nt: TGCGCCAGCAGCTTGTGGCGGGAGGAAGGTGAGCAGTACTTC
j_call: TRBJ2-3; v_call: TRBV10-3; d_call: -; clone_size: few; cdr3_aa: CAISAPRTDTQYF; cdr3_nt: TGTGCCATCAGTGCCCCCCGCACAGATACGCAGTATTTT
j_call: TRBJ2-2; v_call: TRBV6-1; d_call: TRBD1; clone_size: many; cdr3_aa: CASSQRGGQGVVITGELFF; cdr3_nt: TGTGCCAGCAGCCAACGCGGGGGACAGGGGGTGGTTATAACCGGGGAGCTGTTTTTT
j_call: TRBJ2-1; v_call: TRBV20-1; d_call: -; clone_size: -; cdr3_aa: CSAINRRGHNEQFF; cdr3_nt: TGCAGTGCTATAAACCGCAGGGGACACAATGAGCAGTTCTTC
j_call: TRBJ2-2; v_call: TRBV2; d_call: -; clone_size: -; cdr3_aa: CASSVKVLFF; cdr3_nt: TGTGCCAGCAGTGTGAAAGTGCTGTTTTTT
j_call: TRBJ2-7; v_call: TRBV13; d_call: -; clone_size: -; cdr3_aa: CASSPRDVHLYEQYF; cdr3_nt: TGTGCCAGCAGTCCCCGGGACGTCCATCTCTACGAGCAGTACTTC
j_call: TRBJ2-1; v_call: TRBV20-1; d_call: TRBD2; clone_size: many; cdr3_aa: CSAGTTANNEQFF; cdr3_nt: TGCAGTGCCGGGACTACTGCAAACAATGAGCAGTTCTTC
j_call: TRBJ1-1; v_call: TRBV6-9; d_call: TRBD1; clone_size: many; cdr3_aa: CASSSPRGRDTEAFF; cdr3_nt: TGTGCCAGCAGTTCACCCAGGGGGCGGGACACTGAAGCTTTCTTT
j_call: TRBJ2-1; v_call: TRBV19; d_call: -; clone_size: few; cdr3_aa: CASTPGTLRNEQFF; cdr3_nt: TGTGCCAGTACCCCCGGGACTCTTCGAAATGAGCAGTTCTTC
j_call: TRBJ1-5; v_call: TRBV20-1; d_call: -; clone_size: many; cdr3_aa: CSARDGGGGNQPQHF; cdr3_nt: TGCAGTGCTAGAGATGGCGGGGGAGGAAATCAGCCCCAGCATTTT
j_call: TRBJ1-2; v_call: TRBV12-3/TRBV12-4; d_call: -; clone_size: many; cdr3_aa: CASSPARGYGYTF; cdr3_nt: TGTGCCAGCAGTCCCGCCAGGGGCTATGGCTACACCTTC
j_call: TRBJ2-3; v_call: TRBV14; d_call: -; clone_size: many; cdr3_aa: CASSQLTGSATQYF; cdr3_nt: TGTGCCAGCAGCCAACTGACAGGTTCCGCTACGCAGTATTTT